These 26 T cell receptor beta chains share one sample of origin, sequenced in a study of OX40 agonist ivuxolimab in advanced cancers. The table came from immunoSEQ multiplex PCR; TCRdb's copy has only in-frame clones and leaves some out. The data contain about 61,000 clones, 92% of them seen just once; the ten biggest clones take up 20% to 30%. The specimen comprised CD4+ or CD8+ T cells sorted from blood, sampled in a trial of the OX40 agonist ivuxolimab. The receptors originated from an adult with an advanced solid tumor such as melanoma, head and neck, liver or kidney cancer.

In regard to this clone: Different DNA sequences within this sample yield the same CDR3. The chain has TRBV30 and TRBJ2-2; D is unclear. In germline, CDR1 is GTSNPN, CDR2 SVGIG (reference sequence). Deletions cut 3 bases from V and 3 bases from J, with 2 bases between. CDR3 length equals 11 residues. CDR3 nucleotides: TGTGCCTGGAGATACACCGGGGAGCTGTTTTTT. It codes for CAWRYTGELFF.

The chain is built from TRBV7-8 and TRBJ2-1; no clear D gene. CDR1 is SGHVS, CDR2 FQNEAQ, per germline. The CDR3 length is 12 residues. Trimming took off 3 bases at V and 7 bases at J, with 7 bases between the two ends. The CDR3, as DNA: TGTGCCAGCAGCTTTGTGAAGAATGAGCAGTTCTTC. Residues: CASSFVKNEQFF.

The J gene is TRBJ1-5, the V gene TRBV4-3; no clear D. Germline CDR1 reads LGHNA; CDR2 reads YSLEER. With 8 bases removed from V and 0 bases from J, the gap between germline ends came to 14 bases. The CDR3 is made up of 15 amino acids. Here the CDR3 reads CASSVGFSSNQPQHF. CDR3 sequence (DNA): TGCGCCAGCTCCGTAGGGTTCTCTAGCAATCAGCCCCAGCATTTT.

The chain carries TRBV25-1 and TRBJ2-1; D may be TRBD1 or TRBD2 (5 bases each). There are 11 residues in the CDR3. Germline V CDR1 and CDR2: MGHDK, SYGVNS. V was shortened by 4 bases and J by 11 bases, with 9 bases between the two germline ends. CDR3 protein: CASSVTGQQFF. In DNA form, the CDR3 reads TGTGCCAGCAGTGTTACGGGACAGCAGTTCTTC.

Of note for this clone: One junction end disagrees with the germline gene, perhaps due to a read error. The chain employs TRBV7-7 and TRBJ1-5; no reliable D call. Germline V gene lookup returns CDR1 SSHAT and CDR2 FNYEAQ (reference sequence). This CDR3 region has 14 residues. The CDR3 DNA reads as TGTGCTAGCACCCAACCCGTAGGCAATCAGCCCCAGCATTTT. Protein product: CASTQPVGNQPQHF.

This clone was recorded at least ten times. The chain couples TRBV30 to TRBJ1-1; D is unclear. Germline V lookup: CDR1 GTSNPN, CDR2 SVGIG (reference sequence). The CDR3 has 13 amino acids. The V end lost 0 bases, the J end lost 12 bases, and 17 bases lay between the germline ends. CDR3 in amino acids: CAWSVSSAGRTFF. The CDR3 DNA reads TGTGCCTGGAGTGTATCCTCAGCGGGGAGGACTTTCTTT.

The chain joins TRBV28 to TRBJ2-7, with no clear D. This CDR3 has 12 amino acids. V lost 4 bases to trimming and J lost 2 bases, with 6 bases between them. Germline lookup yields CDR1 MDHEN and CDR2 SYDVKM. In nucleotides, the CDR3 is TGTGCCAGCAGTTCGGATGCCTACGAGCAGTACTTC. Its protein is CASSSDAYEQYF.

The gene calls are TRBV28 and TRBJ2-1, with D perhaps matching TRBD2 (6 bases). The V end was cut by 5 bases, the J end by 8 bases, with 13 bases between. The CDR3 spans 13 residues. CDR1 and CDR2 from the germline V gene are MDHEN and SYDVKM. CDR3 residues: CASSPAGTHEQFF. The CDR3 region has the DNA TGTGCCAGCAGTCCCGCGGGGACCCATGAGCAGTTCTTC.

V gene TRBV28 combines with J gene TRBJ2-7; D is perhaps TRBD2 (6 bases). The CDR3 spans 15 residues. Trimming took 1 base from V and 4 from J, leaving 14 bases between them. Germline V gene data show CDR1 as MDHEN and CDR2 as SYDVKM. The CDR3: CASSLSPGERYEQYF. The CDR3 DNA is TGTGCCAGCAGTTTATCTCCGGGGGAGCGGTACGAGCAGTACTTC.

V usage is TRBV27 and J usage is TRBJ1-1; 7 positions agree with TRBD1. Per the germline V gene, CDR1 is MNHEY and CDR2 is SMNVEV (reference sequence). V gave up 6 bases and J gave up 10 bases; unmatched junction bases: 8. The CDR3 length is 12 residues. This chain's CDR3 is CASSPDTGAAFF. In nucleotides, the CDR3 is TGTGCCAGCAGCCCCGATACAGGGGCAGCTTTCTTT.

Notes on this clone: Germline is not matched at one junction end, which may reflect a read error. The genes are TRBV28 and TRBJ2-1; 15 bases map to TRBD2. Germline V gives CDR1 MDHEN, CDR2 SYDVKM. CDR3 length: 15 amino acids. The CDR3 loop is CASNKLGTSGRSGIF. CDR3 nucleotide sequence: TGTGCCAGCAACAAACTGGGGACTAGCGGGAGGTCGGGGATCTTC.

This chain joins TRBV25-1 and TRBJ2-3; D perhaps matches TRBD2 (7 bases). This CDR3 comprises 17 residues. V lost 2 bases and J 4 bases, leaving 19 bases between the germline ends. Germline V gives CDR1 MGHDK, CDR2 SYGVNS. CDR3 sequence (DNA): TGTGCCAGCAGTGAACGGGGGGCCACCGTCCTCGCAGATACGCAGTATTTT. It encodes CASSERGATVLADTQYF.

This CDR3 reads CASGLTPDRGIQPQHF. Written as DNA, the CDR3 is TGTGCTAGTGGTTTGACTCCGGACAGGGGAATCCAGCCCCAGCATTTT. The chain is built from TRBV12-5 and TRBJ1-5; 9 bases match TRBD1. The V gene's germline CDR1 is LGHNT and CDR2 FRNRAP. This CDR3 spans 16 amino acids. Trimming cost V 2 bases and J 7 bases; bases outside gene matches: 9. Variable domain in full (rest from reference TRBV12-5 and TRBJ1-5): DARVTQTPRHKVTEMGQEVTMRCQPILGHNTVFWYRQTMMQGLELLAYFRNRAPLDDSGMPKDRFSAEMPDATLATLKIQPSEPRDSAVYFCASGLTPDRGIQPQHFGDGTRLSIL.

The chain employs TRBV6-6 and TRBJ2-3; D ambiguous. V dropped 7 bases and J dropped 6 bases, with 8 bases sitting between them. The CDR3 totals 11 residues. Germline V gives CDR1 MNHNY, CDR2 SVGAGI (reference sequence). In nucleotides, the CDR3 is TGTGCCAGCACTTGGACCGATACGCAGTATTTT. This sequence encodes CASTWTDTQYF.

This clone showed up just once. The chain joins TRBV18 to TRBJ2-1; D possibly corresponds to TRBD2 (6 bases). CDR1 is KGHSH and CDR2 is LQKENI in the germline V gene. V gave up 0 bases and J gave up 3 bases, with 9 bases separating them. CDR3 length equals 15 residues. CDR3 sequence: CASSPPVADYNEQFF. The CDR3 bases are TGTGCCAGCTCACCACCGGTAGCGGACTACAATGAGCAGTTCTTC. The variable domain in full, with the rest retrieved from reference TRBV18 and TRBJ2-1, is NAGVMQNPRHLVRRRGQEARLRCSPMKGHSHVYWYRQLPEEGLKFMVYLQKENIIDESGMPKERFSAEFPKEGPSILRIQQVVRGDSAAYFCASSPPVADYNEQFFGPGTRLTVL.

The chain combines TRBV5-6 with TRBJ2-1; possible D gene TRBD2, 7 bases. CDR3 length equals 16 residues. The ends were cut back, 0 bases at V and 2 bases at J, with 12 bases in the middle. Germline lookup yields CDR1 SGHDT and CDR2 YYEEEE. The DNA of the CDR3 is TGTGCCAGCAGCTTGGCCTCGGGGGGCCCCTACAATGAGCAGTTCTTC. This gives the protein CASSLASGGPYNEQFF.

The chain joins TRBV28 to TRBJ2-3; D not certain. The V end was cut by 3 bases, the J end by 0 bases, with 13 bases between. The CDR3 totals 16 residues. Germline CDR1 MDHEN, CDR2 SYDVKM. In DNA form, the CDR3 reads TGTGCCAGCAGTTTTCTGGCTACCACGAGCACAGATACGCAGTATTTT. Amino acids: CASSFLATTSTDTQYF.

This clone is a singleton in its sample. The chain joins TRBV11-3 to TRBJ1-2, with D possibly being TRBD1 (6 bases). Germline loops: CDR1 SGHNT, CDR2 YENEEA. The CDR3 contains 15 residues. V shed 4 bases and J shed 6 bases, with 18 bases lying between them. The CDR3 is CASSSMGLQGNGYTF. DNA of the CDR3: TGTGCCAGCAGCTCAATGGGCCTACAGGGAAATGGCTACACCTTC.

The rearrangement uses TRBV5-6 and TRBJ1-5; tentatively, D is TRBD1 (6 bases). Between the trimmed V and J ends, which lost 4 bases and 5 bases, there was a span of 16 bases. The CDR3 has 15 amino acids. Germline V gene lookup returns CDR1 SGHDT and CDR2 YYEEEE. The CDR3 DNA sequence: TGTGCCAGCAGCGCCGCCTGGGGGCTAGATCAGCCCCAGCATTTT. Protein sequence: CASSAAWGLDQPQHF.

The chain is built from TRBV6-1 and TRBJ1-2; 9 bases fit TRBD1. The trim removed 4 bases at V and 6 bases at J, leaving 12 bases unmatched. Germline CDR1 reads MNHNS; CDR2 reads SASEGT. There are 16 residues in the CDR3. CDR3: CASSGDRAAHIDGYTF. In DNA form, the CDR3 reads TGTGCCAGCAGTGGGGACAGGGCTGCTCATATAGATGGCTACACCTTC.

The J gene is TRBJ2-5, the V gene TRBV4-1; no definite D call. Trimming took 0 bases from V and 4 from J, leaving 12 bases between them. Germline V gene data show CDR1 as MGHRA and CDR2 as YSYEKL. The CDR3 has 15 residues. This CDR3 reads CASSQDRRAAETQYF. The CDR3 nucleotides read TGCGCCAGCAGCCAAGATAGGCGAGCCGCAGAGACCCAGTACTTC.

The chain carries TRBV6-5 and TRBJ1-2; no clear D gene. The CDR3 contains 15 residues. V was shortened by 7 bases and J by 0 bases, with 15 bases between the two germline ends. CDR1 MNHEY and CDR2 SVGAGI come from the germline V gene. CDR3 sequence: CASNPDPSTNYGYTF. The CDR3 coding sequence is TGTGCCAGCAACCCGGATCCCTCCACTAACTATGGCTACACCTTC.

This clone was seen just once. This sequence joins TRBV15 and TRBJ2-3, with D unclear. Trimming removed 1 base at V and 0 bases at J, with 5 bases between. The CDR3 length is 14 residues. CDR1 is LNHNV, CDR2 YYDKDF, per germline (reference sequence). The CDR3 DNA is TGTGCCACCAGCAGAGCCGGAAGCACAGATACGCAGTATTTT. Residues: CATSRAGSTDTQYF.

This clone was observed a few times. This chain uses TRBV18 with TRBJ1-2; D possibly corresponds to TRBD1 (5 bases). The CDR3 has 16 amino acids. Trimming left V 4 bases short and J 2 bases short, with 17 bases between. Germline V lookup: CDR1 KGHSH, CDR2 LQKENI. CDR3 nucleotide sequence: TGTGCCAGCTCACTCGGGGGGTTTGGGCCCAACTATGGCTACACCTTC. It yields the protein CASSLGGFGPNYGYTF.

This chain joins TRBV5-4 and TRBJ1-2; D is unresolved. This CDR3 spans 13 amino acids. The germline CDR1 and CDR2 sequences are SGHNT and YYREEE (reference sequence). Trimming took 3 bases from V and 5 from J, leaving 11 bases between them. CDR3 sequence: CASSSEAVYGYTF. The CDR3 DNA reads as TGTGCCAGCAGCTCCGAGGCAGTTTATGGCTACACCTTC.

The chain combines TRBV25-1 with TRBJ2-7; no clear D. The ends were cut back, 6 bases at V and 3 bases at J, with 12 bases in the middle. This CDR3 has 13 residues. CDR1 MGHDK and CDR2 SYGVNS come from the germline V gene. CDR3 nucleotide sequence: TGTGCCAGCAGAGGAAGATTAGACTACGAGCAGTACTTC. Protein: CASRGRLDYEQYF.